A selection of T cell receptor beta chains follows, all from one sample in a study of blood T cell repertoires in COVID-19. The assay was immunoSEQ multiplex PCR, and TCRdb's table has in-frame clones only and misses some. The repertoire consists of roughly 260,000 clones, with 91% occurring once and the leading ten covering 1.2%. Sequencing input: PBMCs or T cells enriched from blood (not recorded which). All receptors derive from a human donor in a cohort exposed to, infected with or recovered from COVID-19 (not recorded which). The donor label of this sample is uncertain. CDR3s include the opening cysteine and the closing phenylalanine or tryptophan. Fields, in order: J gene, D gene, clone size, V gene, CDR3 protein, CDR3 DNA. A D gene is named only where the DNA matches it firmly. Some rows mark clone size as missing; the rest say once, few, many or name a class of expanded clone.

>TRBJ1-4|-|-|TRBV4-1
CASSLPGTRNEKLFF
TGCGCCAGCAGCCTGCCCGGGACACGAAATGAAAAACTGTTTTTT
>TRBJ1-4|-|-|TRBV4-1
CASSQGAGFVGEKLFF
TGCGCCAGCAGCCAAGGGGCAGGGTTTGTAGGTGAAAAACTGTTTTTT
>TRBJ1-1|-|once|TRBV27
CASSYEGGREAFF
TGTGCCAGCAGTTATGAGGGAGGGAGGGAAGCTTTCTTT
>TRBJ2-1|TRBD1|-|TRBV4-2
CASSAGQGASDEQFF
TGTGCCAGCAGCGCGGGACAGGGGGCGTCGGATGAGCAGTTCTTC
>TRBJ2-7|TRBD1|once|TRBV18
CASSELGQGSYEQYF
TGTGCCAGCTCGGAATTGGGACAGGGGAGCTACGAGCAGTACTTC
>TRBJ1-1|-|-|TRBV18
CASSVDRNTEAFF
TGTGCCAGCTCAGTGGACAGGAACACTGAAGCTTTCTTT
>TRBJ1-5|TRBD1|once|TRBV29-1
CSALTGSNQPQHF
TGCAGCGCCCTGACAGGGAGCAATCAGCCCCAGCATTTT
>TRBJ2-4|-|-|TRBV6-5
CASSYTGVARENIQYF
TGTGCCAGCAGTTATACCGGGGTAGCTCGAGAAAACATTCAGTACTTC
>TRBJ1-2|-|-|TRBV3-1/TRBV3-2
CASSQAQDGYTF
TGTGCCAGCAGCCAAGCTCAGGATGGCTACACCTTC
>TRBJ2-7|-|-|TRBV29-1
CSVEVGQGGQGQYF
TGCAGCGTTGAAGTAGGTCAGGGTGGGCAAGGGCAGTACTTC
>TRBJ2-7|-|-|TRBV14
CASSQDWASYEQYF
TGTGCCAGCAGCCAAGATTGGGCGTCATACGAGCAGTACTTC
>TRBJ1-6|-|-|TRBV30
CAFETVGSPLHF
TGTGCCTTCGAGACAGTAGGTTCACCCCTCCACTTT
>TRBJ2-7|TRBD2|once|TRBV6-6
CASSYGTSGGGWHF
TGTGCCAGCAGTTATGGGACTAGCGGGGGTGGGTGGCACTTC
>TRBJ1-2|TRBD1|-|TRBV10-3
CAIRRQGDDGYTF
TGTGCCATCAGGAGACAGGGAGACGATGGCTACACCTTC
>TRBJ2-3|-|many|TRBV12-3/TRBV12-4
CASSLLTDTQYF
TGTGCCAGCAGTCTCCTCACAGATACGCAGTATTTT
>TRBJ1-2|TRBD1|-|TRBV6-5
CASRTMDRNYGYTF
TGTGCCAGCAGAACTATGGACAGGAACTATGGCTACACCTTC
>TRBJ2-1|TRBD2|few|TRBV12-3/TRBV12-4
CAGRSGGRNEQFF
TGTGCCGGTCGTAGCGGGGGGAGAAATGAGCAGTTCTTC
>TRBJ1-1|-|-|TRBV14
CASSQFAGVKNTEAFF
TGTGCCAGCAGCCAATTTGCGGGAGTGAAAAACACTGAAGCTTTCTTT
>TRBJ1-2|-|-|TRBV7-2
CASSPSGAVYGYTF
TGTGCCAGCAGCCCATCTGGGGCGGTCTATGGCTACACCTTC
>TRBJ2-5|TRBD1|-|TRBV11-2
CASSLVPGGQETQYF
TGTGCCAGCAGCTTAGTGCCAGGGGGCCAAGAGACCCAGTACTTC
>TRBJ2-5|-|-|TRBV7-2
CASSFEQGSQETQYF
TGTGCCAGCAGTTTTGAACAGGGCTCTCAAGAGACCCAGTACTTC
>TRBJ2-2|TRBD1|-|TRBV5-1
CASSLQGVGNTGELFF
TGCGCCAGCAGCCTGCAGGGGGTAGGAAACACCGGGGAGCTGTTTTTT
>TRBJ1-1|TRBD1|few|TRBV19
CAACAWTGRGTEAFF
TGTGCCGCTTGCGCTTGGACAGGGAGGGGAACTGAAGCTTTCTTT
>TRBJ2-2|TRBD1|once|TRBV6-5
CASSYDRATGELFF
TGTGCCAGCAGTTACGACAGGGCGACCGGGGAGCTGTTTTTT
>TRBJ2-1|TRBD1|-|TRBV11-2
CASSKDREAYNEQFF
TGTGCCAGCAGCAAGGACAGGGAGGCCTACAATGAGCAGTTCTTC
>TRBJ2-7|TRBD2|-|TRBV29-1
CSVEGLAGGPYEQYF
TGCAGCGTTGAGGGGCTAGCGGGGGGGCCCTACGAGCAGTACTTC
>TRBJ1-1|-|once|TRBV9
CASSVSPGNTEAFF
TGTGCCAGCAGCGTGAGTCCGGGGAACACTGAAGCTTTCTTT
>TRBJ1-2|-|-|TRBV28
CASSLGWQGGRGYTF
TGTGCCAGCAGTTTAGGGTGGCAGGGTGGGCGCGGCTACACCTTC
>TRBJ2-7|TRBD2|-|TRBV10-2
CASNPAGPYYEQYF
TGCGCCAGCAACCCAGCGGGGCCTTACTACGAGCAGTACTTC
>TRBJ2-7|-|-|TRBV7-9
CASSLGRNEQYF
TGTGCCAGCAGCTTAGGCAGAAACGAGCAGTACTTC
>TRBJ2-1|TRBD2|-|TRBV30
CAWNRGGYNEQFF
TGTGCCTGGAACCGGGGGGGATACAATGAGCAGTTCTTC
>TRBJ2-1|-|-|TRBV20-1
CSASRDSSYNEQFF
TGCAGTGCTAGTCGCGACAGCTCCTACAATGAGCAGTTCTTC
>TRBJ1-6|TRBD1|once|TRBV19
CASSAIGTGGVSSPLHF
TGTGCCAGTAGTGCGATCGGGACAGGGGGCGTAAGTTCACCCCTCCACTTT
>TRBJ2-1|-|once|TRBV27
CASSPRVNEQFF
TGTGCCAGCAGTCCCAGGGTGAATGAGCAGTTCTTC
>TRBJ1-1|TRBD1|-|TRBV4-3
CASSPQGAPEAFF
TGCGCCAGCAGCCCGCAGGGGGCCCCTGAAGCTTTCTTT
>TRBJ1-2|-|-|TRBV5-4
CASSSPGEYGYTF
TGTGCCAGCAGCTCTCCGGGAGAGTATGGCTACACCTTC
>TRBJ2-3|TRBD1|-|TRBV30
CAWSVDRGRENTDTQYF
TGTGCCTGGAGTGTCGACAGGGGGCGGGAAAACACAGATACGCAGTATTTT
>TRBJ2-6|TRBD1|-|TRBV29-1
CSVEDLRQGYSGANVLTF
TGCAGCGTTGAAGATCTGAGACAGGGGTACTCTGGGGCCAACGTCCTGACTTTC
>TRBJ1-1|-|-|TRBV4-1
CASSQGRGRRMNTEAFF
TGCGCCAGCAGCCAAGGGCGGGGCAGGAGGATGAACACTGAAGCTTTCTTT
>TRBJ2-7|TRBD1|-|TRBV27
CASSYTGTGGYEQYF
TGTGCCAGCAGTTATACCGGGACAGGGGGCTACGAGCAGTACTTC
>TRBJ1-3|-|-|TRBV29-1
CSVEDAGSGNTIYF
TGCAGCGTTGAAGATGCAGGGTCTGGAAACACCATATATTTT
>TRBJ2-7|-|few|TRBV7-9
CASSTVSGSHF
TGTGCCAGCAGCACGGTGTCAGGTTCACACTTC
>TRBJ2-3|TRBD2|-|TRBV6-4
CASSDGGGSTDTQYF
TGTGCCAGCAGTGACGGCGGGGGATCCACAGATACGCAGTATTTT
>TRBJ1-2|TRBD1|-|TRBV4-1
CASRVLGQRNYGYTF
TGCGCCAGCAGGGTTTTGGGACAGCGAAATTATGGCTACACCTTC
>TRBJ2-3|-|-|TRBV10-1
CARVAWGADTQYF
TGCGCCAGGGTGGCATGGGGGGCAGATACGCAGTATTTT
>TRBJ2-5|TRBD2|-|TRBV4-3
CASSQVAGGPQETQYF
TGCGCCAGCAGCCAAGTCGCGGGGGGGCCCCAAGAGACCCAGTACTTC
>TRBJ2-5|-|-|TRBV5-6
CASSVTVEETQYF
TGTGCCAGCAGCGTGACAGTAGAAGAGACCCAGTACTTC
>TRBJ1-4|-|-|TRBV2
CALRGVRQANEKLFF
TGTGCCCTCCGAGGCGTACGACAGGCAAATGAAAAACTGTTTTTT
>TRBJ1-2|TRBD1|-|TRBV3-1/TRBV3-2
CASSQAGTGLVGYTF
TGTGCCAGCAGCCAAGCCGGGACAGGGTTGGTAGGCTACACCTTC
>TRBJ1-4|-|-|TRBV15
CATSTSRTNEKLFF
TGTGCCACCTCAACTTCTCGAACTAATGAAAAACTGTTTTTT
>TRBJ1-5|-|-|TRBV11-2
CASSASQGNQPQHF
TGTGCCAGCAGCGCCTCACAGGGAAATCAGCCCCAGCATTTT
>TRBJ1-6|TRBD1|-|TRBV16
CASSRPTGGSFSSYNSPLHF
TGTGCCAGCAGCCGACCGACAGGGGGTTCCTTTAGCTCCTATAATTCACCCCTCCACTTT
>TRBJ1-3|-|once|TRBV7-9
CASNPAGASGNTIYF
TGTGCCAGCAACCCCGCGGGCGCGTCTGGAAACACCATATATTTT